This T cell receptor (beta chain) is from a study of T-cell memory formation after mild COVID-19. Notes on the study in general: Researchers report contracting CD4+ clones mostly in CM and EM, with CD8+ clones in EMRA. Later expanders leaned toward CD4+, whereas clones contracting from day 15 to 85 were balanced CD4/CD8. Nothing confirmed that second-wave clones peaking on day 37 were specific for SARS-CoV-2.

This CDR3 has 14 amino acids. Deletions cut 1 base from V and 2 bases from J, with 8 bases between. From germline, CDR1 is SGHNT and CDR2 YYREEE (reference sequence). This clonotype has a count of ten or more. No antigen is known for it. 5'RACE, which relied on constant-segment primers, yielded TCR alpha and TCR beta cDNA libraries carrying sample barcodes and UMIs. TCRdb reprocessed the 5' RACE reads with MiXCR, giving one entry per CDR3 protein. In the table there are 450,000 to 650,000 distinct CDR3 sequences, more than 15% of which are singletons. The rearrangement joins TRBV5-4 to TRBJ2-3, with D perhaps TRBD1 (5 bases). This TCR came from an adult woman who had mild COVID-19 (a few samples of this study predate the infection). Cell type and time point are not known. The material sequenced was PBMCs or a T cell subset sorted from them (not recorded which). This CDR3 is CASSLRGITDTQYF. CDR3 nucleotide sequence: TGTGCCAGCAGCTTGAGGGGAATCACAGATACGCAGTATTTT.